The rows below give T cell receptor beta chains drawn from one sample of a study of T-cell memory formation after mild COVID-19. One entry per CDR3 protein, called by TCRdb with MiXCR from the 5' RACE reads. The table has 270,000 or so distinct CDR3 sequences, about 20% seen once; the top ten hold 23%. The sample comprised PBMCs or a T cell subset sorted from them (not recorded which). The origin of the receptors is a man aged 18 to 30 who had mild COVID-19 (a few samples of this study predate the infection). Cell type and time point are not known. CDR3s include the opening cysteine and the closing phenylalanine or tryptophan. The order of the fields is CDR3 length, clone size, J gene, V gene, D gene, CDR3 DNA, CDR3 protein. The D gene is left open where the match is weak. Some rows mark clone size as missing; the rest say once, few, many or name a class of expanded clone.

>15|NA|TRBJ2-3|TRBV11-2|NA
TGTGCCAGCAGCCCTCTCGGCCCCTTCACAGATACGCAGTATTTT
CASSPLGPFTDTQYF
>14|few|TRBJ2-5|TRBV7-3|TRBD2
TGTGCCAGCTCCCTGACTAGCGGGGGTGGGACCCAGTACTTC
CASSLTSGGGTQYF
>15|NA|TRBJ2-3|TRBV5-1|NA
TGCGCCAGCAGCCACTTTGGGGGGCCCACAGATACGCAGTATTTT
CASSHFGGPTDTQYF
>8|few|TRBJ1-2|TRBV29-1|NA
TGCAGCGTTGATGGCTACACCTTC
CSVDGYTF
>14|few|TRBJ2-7|TRBV6-5|TRBD1
TGTGCCAGCAGTGCAGGACAGGGCCTCTACGAGCAGTACTTC
CASSAGQGLYEQYF
>17|NA|TRBJ2-1|TRBV6-2/TRBV6-3|TRBD2
TGTGCCAGCAGTTACTCTCCGACTAGCGGGGTAGACGATGAGCAGTTCTTC
CASSYSPTSGVDDEQFF
>14|NA|TRBJ1-2|TRBV9|NA
TGTGCCAGCAGCGTAGGTGCCGGGAACTATGGCTACACCTTC
CASSVGAGNYGYTF
>14|NA|TRBJ2-5|TRBV20-1|NA
TGCAGTGCTAGACAGCGTAGGGGCCAAGAGACCCAGTACTTC
CSARQRRGQETQYF
>16|many|TRBJ1-2|TRBV4-1|NA
TGCGCCAGCAGCCAGCCAACCAGGAGATCTAACTATGGCTACACCTTC
CASSQPTRRSNYGYTF
>14|few|TRBJ2-5|TRBV20-1|NA
TGCAGTGCTAGAAGTGGACTTGTACAAGAGACCCAGTACTTC
CSARSGLVQETQYF
>16|NA|TRBJ1-2|TRBV18|NA
TGTGCCAGCTCAGAGGGACGGAGTGGAGGGCGCTATGGCTACACCTTC
CASSEGRSGGRYGYTF
>14|few|TRBJ1-1|TRBV11-1|NA
TGTGCCAGCAGCTCCCAGGGGATCCGCACTGAAGCTTTCTTT
CASSSQGIRTEAFF
>16|NA|TRBJ1-1|TRBV12-3/TRBV12-4|NA
TGTGCCAGCAGTACCGGACAGTCTGGGACGAACACTGAAGCTTTCTTT
CASSTGQSGTNTEAFF